This TCR beta chain derives from a study of control samples from healthy donors and cancer patients. Only in-frame clones appear in the TCRdb table, and some are missing; sequencing was by immunoSEQ multiplex PCR. The sample lists over 50,000 clones; around 90% were seen once. Germline V gene data show CDR1 as MNHEY and CDR2 as SMNVEV (reference sequence). The CDR3 totals 13 residues. V gave up 1 base and J gave up 3 bases, with 5 bases separating them. This sequence was found in a man in his forties or fifties in good health. The rearrangement links TRBV27 to TRBJ2-3, with a tentative D call TRBD2 (5 bases). The material sequenced was blood. CDR3: CASSLWETDTQYF. CDR3 DNA: TGTGCCAGCAGTTTATGGGAGACAGATACGCAGTATTTT.